The 8 T cell receptor beta chains below all came from one sample that was sequenced in a study of blood T cell repertoires in COVID-19. Method: immunoSEQ multiplex PCR; TCRdb's copy keeps in-frame clones and lacks some. In the table there are some 490,000 clones, around 85% of which are singletons. Sequencing was carried out using PBMCs or T cells enriched from blood (not recorded which). These receptors all stem from a woman aged 55-70 years who had recovered from COVID-19.

The chain recombines TRBV5-1 with TRBJ2-3; possibly TRBD1 for D (6 bases). Germline V gene data show CDR1 as SGHRS and CDR2 as YFSETQ. V was shortened by 5 bases and J by 2 bases, with 9 bases between the two germline ends. The CDR3 has 13 residues. For the CDR3, the DNA is TGCGCCAGCAGAGGACAGCACACAGATACGCAGTATTTT. This sequence encodes CASRGQHTDTQYF.

The CDR3 loop reads CASSGVFGGELFF. CDR3 DNA sequence: TGTGCCAGCAGCGGAGTTTTTGGCGGGGAGCTGTTTTTT. J is TRBJ2-2 and V is TRBV9; D is uncertain. V lost 3 bases and J lost 7, with 10 bases in between. The CDR3 totals 13 residues. Germline CDR1 reads SGDLS; CDR2 reads YYNGEE.

There are a few counts of this clone. This sequence joins TRBV5-1 and TRBJ2-3, with D perhaps matching TRBD2 (7 bases). This CDR3 is built from 16 residues. Deletions cut 2 bases from V and 0 bases from J, with 13 bases between. The germline V gene encodes CDR1 SGHRS and CDR2 YFSETQ. CDR3 nucleotides: TGCGCCAGCAGCTTTTCGGGGGGCCCAAGCACAGATACGCAGTATTTT. This gives the protein CASSFSGGPSTDTQYF.

As concerns this clone: One end of the junction fails to match germline, which may point to a read error. V gene TRBV6-1 combines with J gene TRBJ1-2, with a possible D match to TRBD1 (5 bases). There are 13 residues in the CDR3. Germline CDR1 MNHNS, CDR2 SASEGT. CDR3 in DNA: TGTGCCAGCAGTGAACAGGGCCTCAGTCGCCGTGACTTC. Its protein product is CASSEQGLSRRDF.

The chain has TRBV5-6 and TRBJ1-4; D ambiguous. The CDR3 extends over 13 amino acids. Germline values: CDR1 SGHDT, CDR2 YYEEEE. V was trimmed by 1 base and J by 3 bases, leaving 4 bases between them. CDR3 sequence reads: CASSLRANEKLFF. The DNA for the CDR3 is TGTGCCAGCAGCTTGAGAGCTAATGAAAAACTGTTTTTT. The whole variable domain, remainder taken from reference TRBV5-6 and TRBJ1-4, is DAGVTQSPTHLIKTRGQQVTLRCSPKSGHDTVSWYQQALGQGPQFIFQYYEEEERQRGNFPDRFSGHQFPNYSSELNVNALLLGDSALYLCASSLRANEKLFFGSGTQLSVL.

The gene calls are TRBV19 and TRBJ1-5; weak D call: TRBD1 (5 bases). Between the trimmed V and J ends, which lost 6 bases and 3 bases, there was a span of 15 bases. The germline gives CDR1 LNHDA, CDR2 SQIVND (reference sequence). The CDR3 totals 15 residues. The CDR3 here is CASRSGVPINQPQHF. Here the CDR3 DNA reads TGTGCCAGTAGGTCGGGGGTCCCCATCAATCAGCCCCAGCATTTT.

This chain joins TRBV6-5 and TRBJ1-1; D may be TRBD1 (6 bases). CDR3 length equals 13 residues. The germline gives CDR1 MNHEY, CDR2 SVGAGI. Between the trimmed V and J ends, which lost 7 bases and 1 base, there was a span of 10 bases. CDR3 nucleotide sequence: TGTGCCAGCAAGGGACACCAGAACACTGAAGCTTTCTTT. Protein product: CASKGHQNTEAFF.

The chain carries TRBV4-1 and TRBJ1-4, with D tentatively TRBD1 (6 bases). Germline V lookup: CDR1 MGHRA, CDR2 YSYEKL. V lost 7 bases, J lost 6 bases, and 15 bases lay in between. The CDR3 has 14 amino acids. As DNA, the CDR3 is TGCGCCAGCACCATACTACAGGGAGATGAAAAACTGTTTTTT. This codes for CASTILQGDEKLFF.